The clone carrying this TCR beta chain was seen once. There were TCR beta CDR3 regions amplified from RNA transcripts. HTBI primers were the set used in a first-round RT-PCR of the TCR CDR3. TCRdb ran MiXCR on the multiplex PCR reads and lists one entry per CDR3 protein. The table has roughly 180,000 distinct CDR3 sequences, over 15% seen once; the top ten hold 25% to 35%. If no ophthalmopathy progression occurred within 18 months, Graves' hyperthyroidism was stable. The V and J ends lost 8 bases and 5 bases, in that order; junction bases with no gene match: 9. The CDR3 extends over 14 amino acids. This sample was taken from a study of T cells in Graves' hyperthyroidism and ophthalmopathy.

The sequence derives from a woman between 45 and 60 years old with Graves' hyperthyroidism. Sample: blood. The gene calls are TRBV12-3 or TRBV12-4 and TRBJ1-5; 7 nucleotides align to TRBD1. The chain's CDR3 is CASGSQGFYQPQHF. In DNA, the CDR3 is TGTGCCAGCGGCTCACAGGGGTTCTATCAGCCCCAGCATTTT.